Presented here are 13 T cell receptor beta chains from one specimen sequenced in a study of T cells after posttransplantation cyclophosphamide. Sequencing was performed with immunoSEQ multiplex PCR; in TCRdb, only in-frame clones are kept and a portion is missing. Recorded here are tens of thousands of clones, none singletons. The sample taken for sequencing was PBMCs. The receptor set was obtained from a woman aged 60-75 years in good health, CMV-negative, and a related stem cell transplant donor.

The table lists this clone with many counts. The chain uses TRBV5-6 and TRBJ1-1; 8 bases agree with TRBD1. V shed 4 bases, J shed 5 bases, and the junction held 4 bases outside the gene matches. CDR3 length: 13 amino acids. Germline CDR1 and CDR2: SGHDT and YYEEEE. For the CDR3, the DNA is TGTGCCAGCAGCAGGACAGGGTGGACTGAAGCTTTCTTT. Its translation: CASSRTGWTEAFF.

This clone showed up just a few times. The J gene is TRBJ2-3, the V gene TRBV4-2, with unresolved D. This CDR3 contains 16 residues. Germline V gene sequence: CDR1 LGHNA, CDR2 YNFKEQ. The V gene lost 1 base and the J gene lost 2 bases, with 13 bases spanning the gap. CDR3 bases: TGTGCCAGCAGCCAAGGGGCTGGCTCGCTCACAGATACGCAGTATTTT. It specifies CASSQGAGSLTDTQYF.

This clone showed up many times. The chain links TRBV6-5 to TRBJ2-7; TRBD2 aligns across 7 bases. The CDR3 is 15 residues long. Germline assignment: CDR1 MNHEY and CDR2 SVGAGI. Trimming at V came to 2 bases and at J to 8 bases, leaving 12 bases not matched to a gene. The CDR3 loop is CASSYVLADAGKQYF. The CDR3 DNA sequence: TGTGCCAGCAGTTACGTGCTAGCGGACGCAGGGAAGCAGTACTTC.

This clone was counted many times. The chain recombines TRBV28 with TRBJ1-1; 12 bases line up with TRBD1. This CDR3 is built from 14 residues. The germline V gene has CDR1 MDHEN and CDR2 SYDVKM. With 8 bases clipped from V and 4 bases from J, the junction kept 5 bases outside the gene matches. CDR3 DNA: TGTGCCAGCGGGACAGGGGGCTGGGCCACTGAAGCTTTCTTT. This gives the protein CASGTGGWATEAFF.

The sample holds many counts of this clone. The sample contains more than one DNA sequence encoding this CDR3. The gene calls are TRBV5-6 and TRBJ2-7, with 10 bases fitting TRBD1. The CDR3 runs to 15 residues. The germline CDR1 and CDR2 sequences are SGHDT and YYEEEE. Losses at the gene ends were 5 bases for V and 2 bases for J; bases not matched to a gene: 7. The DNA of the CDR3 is TGTGCCAGCAGGCTTGCGGGACAGGGGACCTACGAGCAGTACGTC. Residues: CASRLAGQGTYEQYV.

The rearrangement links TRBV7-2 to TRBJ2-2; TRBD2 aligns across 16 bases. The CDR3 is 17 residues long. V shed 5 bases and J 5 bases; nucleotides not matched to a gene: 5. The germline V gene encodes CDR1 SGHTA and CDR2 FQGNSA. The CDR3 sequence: CASSQGLAGGWTGELFF. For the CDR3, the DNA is TGTGCCAGCAGCCAGGGACTAGCGGGGGGGTGGACCGGGGAGCTGTTTTTT.

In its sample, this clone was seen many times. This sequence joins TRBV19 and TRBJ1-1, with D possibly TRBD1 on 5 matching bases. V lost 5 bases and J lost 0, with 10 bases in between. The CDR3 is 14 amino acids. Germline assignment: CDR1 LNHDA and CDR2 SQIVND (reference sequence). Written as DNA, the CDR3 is TGTGCCAGTAGTCCGACAGCGCTGAACACTGAAGCTTTCTTT. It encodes CASSPTALNTEAFF.

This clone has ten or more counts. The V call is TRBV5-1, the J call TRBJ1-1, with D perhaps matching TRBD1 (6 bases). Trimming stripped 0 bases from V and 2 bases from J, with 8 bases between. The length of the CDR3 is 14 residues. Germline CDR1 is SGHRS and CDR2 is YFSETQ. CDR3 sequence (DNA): TGCGCCAGCAGCTTGGGGACAGCTAACACTGAAGCTTTCTTT. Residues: CASSLGTANTEAFF.

In nucleotides, the CDR3 is TGCGCCAGCAGCCAAGGAAATAGCCTCTCCTACAATGAGCAGTTCTTC. It specifies CASSQGNSLSYNEQFF. V usage is TRBV4-3 and J usage is TRBJ2-1; D unclear. CDR1 is LGHNA and CDR2 is YSLEER in the germline V gene. With 1 base removed from V and 0 bases from J, the gap between germline ends came to 10 bases. The CDR3 contains 16 residues.

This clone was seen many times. The CDR3 region is CASSEEMGGGETQYF. CDR3 sequence (DNA): TGTGCCAGCAGTGAAGAGATGGGGGGAGGGGAGACCCAGTACTTC. This chain connects TRBV6-1 to TRBJ2-5; TRBD2 agrees at 7 bases. From germline, CDR1 is MNHNS and CDR2 SASEGT. The trim removed 1 base at V and 5 bases at J, leaving 7 bases unmatched. The CDR3 is made up of 15 amino acids.

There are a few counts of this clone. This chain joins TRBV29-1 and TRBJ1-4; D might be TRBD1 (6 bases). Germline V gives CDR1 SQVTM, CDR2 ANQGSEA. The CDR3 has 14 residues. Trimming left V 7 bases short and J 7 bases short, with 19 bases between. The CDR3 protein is CSADPTGKGEKLFF. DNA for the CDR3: TGCAGCGCAGACCCAACAGGGAAGGGTGAAAAACTGTTTTTT.

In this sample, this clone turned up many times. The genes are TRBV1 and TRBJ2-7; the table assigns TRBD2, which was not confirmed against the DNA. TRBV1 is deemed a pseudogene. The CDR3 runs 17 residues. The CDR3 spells CTSSQELGGELSYEQYF. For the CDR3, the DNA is TGCACCAGCAGCCAAGAATTGGGAGGGGAGCTTTCCTACGAGCAGTACTTC.

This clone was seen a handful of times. The CDR3 region has the DNA TGTGCCAGCAGCCAAACAAACAGCAATAATTCACCCCTCCACTTT. It encodes CASSQTNSNNSPLHF. V is TRBV7-9 and J is TRBJ1-6; D unresolved. Germline V gene data show CDR1 as SEHNR and CDR2 as FQNEAQ (reference sequence). The CDR3 is made up of 15 amino acids. V lost 5 bases, J lost 5 bases, and 13 bases lay in between.